Presented here are 6 T cell receptor beta chains from one specimen sequenced in a study of T cell responses to AZD1222 COVID-19 vaccine. Libraries were prepared by immunoSEQ multiplex PCR; TCRdb keeps only in-frame clonotypes and omits some of them. Altogether about 39,000 clones are present, roughly 85% being singletons, with the ten largest covering around a quarter. The specimen comprised peripheral blood, sampled 28 days after the second dose of the MenACWY control vaccine. The receptors were sampled from an adult who received the MenACWY meningococcal vaccine as a control.

The V call is TRBV9, the J call TRBJ2-2; D might be TRBD2 (5 bases). Trimming pared 4 bases from V and 6 bases from J, leaving 10 bases between. This CDR3 comprises 13 residues. CDR1 SGDLS and CDR2 YYNGEE come from the germline V gene. Here the CDR3 reads CASSPEDPGELFF. The CDR3 DNA reads TGTGCCAGCAGCCCGGAGGATCCCGGGGAGCTGTTTTTT.

The V gene is TRBV10-2, the J gene TRBJ1-4, with D unclear. The CDR3 is 13 residues long. V shed 11 bases and J shed 6 bases, with 16 bases lying between them. Germline V gives CDR1 WSHSY, CDR2 SAAADI. This CDR3 is CAARPASDEKLFF. DNA of the CDR3: TGCGCCGCAAGACCAGCCTCGGATGAAAAACTGTTTTTT.

The V and J genes are TRBV6-5 and TRBJ1-2; D is unclear. The CDR3 extends over 12 amino acids. Between the trimmed V and J ends, which lost 5 bases and 0 bases, there was a span of 4 bases. CDR1 is MNHEY and CDR2 is SVGAGI in the germline V gene. The CDR3 loop is CASSTTNYGYTF. The CDR3 bases are TGTGCCAGCAGTACCACTAACTATGGCTACACCTTC.

V gene TRBV7-7 combines with J gene TRBJ1-1; 8 bases fit TRBD1. V was clipped by 5 bases and J by 2 bases; unmatched bases: 7. Germline values: CDR1 SSHAT, CDR2 FNYEAQ (reference sequence). The CDR3 contains 15 residues. The CDR3 bases are TGTGCCAGCAGCCCTGTGGGACAGGCTAACACTGAAGCTTTCTTT. Protein: CASSPVGQANTEAFF.

V is TRBV5-6 and J is TRBJ2-7; no clear D. The CDR3 runs 14 residues. Germline V lookup: CDR1 SGHDT, CDR2 YYEEEE. V was trimmed by 4 bases and J by 6 bases, leaving 17 bases between them. CDR3 nucleotides: TGTGCCAGCAGCCTAGGACGAGGTCAGGCCGAGCAGTACTTC. It translates to CASSLGRGQAEQYF.

The DNA for the CDR3 is TGTGCCAGCAGCGGGACAGCTTTCAATTCACCCCTCCACTTT. Translation: CASSGTAFNSPLHF. The gene calls are TRBV5-6 and TRBJ1-6, with 7 positions matching TRBD1. CDR3 length: 14 residues. The germline V gene encodes CDR1 SGHDT and CDR2 YYEEEE. V was clipped by 4 bases and J by 7 bases; unmatched bases: 5.